This T cell receptor (beta chain) was identified during a study of CD8+CD57+ T cells in acquired aplastic anemia. Germline trimming cut 11 bases from V and 14 bases from J; bases unmatched to any gene: 16. Germline V gene data show CDR1 as ENHRY and CDR2 as SYGVKD. The CDR3 has 13 residues. Patients selected for sequencing had displayed CD8+CD57+ cell expansion by flow cytometry. Therapy had not been given to patients before blood sampling. This clonotype was counted many times. Genomic DNA served as template for TCR beta VDJ and CDR3 profiling. One entry per CDR3 protein, called by TCRdb with MiXCR from the reads. The repertoire includes under 200,000 distinct CDR3 sequences, roughly 50% of them detected once, and about 1.8% sits in the top ten.

This TCR derives from a human donor with aplastic anemia. The V gene is TRBV10-3, the J gene TRBJ1-2, with 11 bases that match TRBD1. Sequencing used sorted CD4+, CD8+, or CD8+CD57+ T cells (not recorded which) from PBMCs. CDR3 region: CASSEGQGAWVTF. In DNA form, the CDR3 reads TGTGCCTCCTCTGAAGGACAGGGGGCTTGGGTGACCTTC.